This TCR beta chain was captured in a study of blood T cell repertoires in COVID-19. Study context: The United States, Italy and Spain were the sources of the acute and convalescent COVID-19 samples. T cells, B-cell-depleted T cells, or PBMCs provided the cDNA or gDNA that served as material.

Original handling: Reference gene primers were amplified, and this amplification served to estimate nucleated cell counts. Produced via immunoSEQ multiplex PCR; TCRdb's table is partial and in-frame only. The DNA gave D and trimming, while V, J and clone size come from that table. In the table there are approximately 190,000 clones, roughly four fifths of which are singletons. This clone was recorded a few times. There are 13 residues in the CDR3. The chain uses TRBV12-1 and TRBJ2-7; no check of the table's D call, TRBD2, against the DNA was made. TRBV12-1 is recorded as a pseudogene. This receptor was obtained from a woman in her 40s with acute or convalescent COVID-19. The specimen sequenced was peripheral blood. CDR3 sequence reads: CASSTGSSYEQYF. CDR3 nucleotide sequence: TGTGCCAGCAGTACGGGGAGCTCCTACGAGCAGTACTTC.